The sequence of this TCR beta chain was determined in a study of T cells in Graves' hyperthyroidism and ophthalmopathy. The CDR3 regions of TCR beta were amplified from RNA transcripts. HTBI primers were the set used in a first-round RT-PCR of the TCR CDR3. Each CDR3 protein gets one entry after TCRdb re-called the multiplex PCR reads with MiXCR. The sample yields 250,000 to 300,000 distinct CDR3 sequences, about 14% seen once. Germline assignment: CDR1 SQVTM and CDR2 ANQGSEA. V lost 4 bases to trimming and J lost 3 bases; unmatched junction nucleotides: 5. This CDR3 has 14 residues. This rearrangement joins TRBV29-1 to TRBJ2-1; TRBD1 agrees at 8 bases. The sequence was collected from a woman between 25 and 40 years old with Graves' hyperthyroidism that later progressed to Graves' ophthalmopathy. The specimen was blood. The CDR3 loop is CSVGLGTGYNEQFF. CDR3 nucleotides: TGCAGCGTTGGGTTAGGGACAGGCTACAATGAGCAGTTCTTC.